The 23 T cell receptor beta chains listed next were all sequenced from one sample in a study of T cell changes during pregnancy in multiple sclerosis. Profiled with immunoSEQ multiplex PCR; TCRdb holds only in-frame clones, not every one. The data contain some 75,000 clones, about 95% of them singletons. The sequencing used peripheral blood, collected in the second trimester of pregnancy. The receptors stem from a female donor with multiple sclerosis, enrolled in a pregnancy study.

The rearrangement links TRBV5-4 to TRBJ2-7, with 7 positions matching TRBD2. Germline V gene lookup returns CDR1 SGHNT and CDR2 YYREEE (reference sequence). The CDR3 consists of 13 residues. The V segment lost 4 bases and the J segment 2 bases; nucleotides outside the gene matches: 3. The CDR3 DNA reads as TGTGCCAGCAGCCCGGGACTACCCTACGAGCAGTACTTC. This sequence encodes CASSPGLPYEQYF.

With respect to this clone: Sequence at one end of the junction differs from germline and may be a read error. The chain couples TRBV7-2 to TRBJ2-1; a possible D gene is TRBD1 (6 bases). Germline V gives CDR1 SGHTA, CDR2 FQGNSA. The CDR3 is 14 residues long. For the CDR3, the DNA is TGTGCCAGCAGCTCCCGGACAGCAGGAAATGGGCAGTTCTTC. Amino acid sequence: CASSSRTAGNGQFF. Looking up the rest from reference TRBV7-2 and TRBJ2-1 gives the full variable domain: GAGVSQSPSNKVTEKGKDVELRCDPISGHTALYWYRQSLGQGLEFLIYFQGNSAPDKSGLPSDRFSAERTGGSVSTLTIQRTQQEDSAVYLCASSSRTAGNGQFFGPGTRLTVL.

The CDR3 nucleotides read TGCGCCAGCAGCCAAGATCTAGCGGGAGGGAGCAGTGAGCAGTTCTTC. Its translation: CASSQDLAGGSSEQFF. The V call is TRBV4-1, the J call TRBJ2-1; 12 bases match TRBD2. The CDR3 totals 16 residues. Germline V lookup: CDR1 MGHRA, CDR2 YSYEKL. V was clipped by 0 bases and J by 9 bases; unmatched bases: 6.

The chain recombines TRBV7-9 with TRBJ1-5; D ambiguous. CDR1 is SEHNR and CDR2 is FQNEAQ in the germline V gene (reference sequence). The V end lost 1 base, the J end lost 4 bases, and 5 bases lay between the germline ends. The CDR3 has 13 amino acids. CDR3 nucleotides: TGTGCCAGCAGCTTAGGGCAGAATCAGCCCCAGCATTTT. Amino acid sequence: CASSLGQNQPQHF.

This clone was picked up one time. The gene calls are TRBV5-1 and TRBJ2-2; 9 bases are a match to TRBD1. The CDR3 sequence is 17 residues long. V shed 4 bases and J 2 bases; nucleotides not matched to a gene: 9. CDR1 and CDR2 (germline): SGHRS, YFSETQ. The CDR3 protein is CASSQGQGGRNTGELFF. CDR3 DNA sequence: TGCGCCAGCAGCCAGGGACAGGGAGGAAGAAACACCGGGGAGCTGTTTTTT.

The CDR3 coding sequence is TGTGCCAGTAGTACAAACTTCTACAATGAGCAGTTCTTC. Its protein is CASSTNFYNEQFF. V is TRBV19 and J is TRBJ2-1; no reliable D call. Looked up from germline, CDR1 is LNHDA and CDR2 is SQIVND (reference sequence). Trimming took 4 bases from V and 3 from J, leaving 7 bases between them. CDR3 size: 13 residues.

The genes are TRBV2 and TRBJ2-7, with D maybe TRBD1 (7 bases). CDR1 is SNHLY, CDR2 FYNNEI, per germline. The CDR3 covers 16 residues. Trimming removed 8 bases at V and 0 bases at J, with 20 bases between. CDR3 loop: CASGGPTGTASYEQYF. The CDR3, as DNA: TGTGCCAGCGGGGGGCCTACCGGGACAGCCTCCTACGAGCAGTACTTC.

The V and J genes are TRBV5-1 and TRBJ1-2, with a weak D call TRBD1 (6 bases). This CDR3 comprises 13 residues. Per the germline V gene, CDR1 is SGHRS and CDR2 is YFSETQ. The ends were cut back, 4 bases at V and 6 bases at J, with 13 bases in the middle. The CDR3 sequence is CASSPRTDHGYTF. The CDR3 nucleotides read TGCGCCAGCAGCCCTAGGACAGATCATGGCTACACCTTC. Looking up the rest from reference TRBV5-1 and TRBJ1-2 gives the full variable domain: KAGVTQTPRYLIKTRGQQVTLSCSPISGHRSVSWYQQTPGQGLQFLFEYFSETQRNKGNFPGRFSGRQFSNSRSEMNVSTLELGDSALYLCASSPRTDHGYTFGSGTRLTVV.

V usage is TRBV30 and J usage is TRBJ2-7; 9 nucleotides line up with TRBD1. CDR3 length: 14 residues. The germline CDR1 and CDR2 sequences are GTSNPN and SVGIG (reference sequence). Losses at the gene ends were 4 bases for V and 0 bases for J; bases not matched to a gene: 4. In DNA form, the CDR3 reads TGTGCCTGGACCCCGGACAGGGGCTCCTACGAGCAGTACTTC. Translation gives CAWTPDRGSYEQYF.

CDR3 DNA: TGCAGTGCTAGGGGAGTCTACGAGCAGTACTTC. It encodes CSARGVYEQYF. V gene TRBV20-1 combines with J gene TRBJ2-7, with a possible D match to TRBD2 (5 bases). In germline, CDR1 is DFQATT, CDR2 SNEGSKA (reference sequence). The V gene lost 3 bases and the J gene lost 3 bases, with 6 bases spanning the gap. This CDR3 is built from 11 residues.

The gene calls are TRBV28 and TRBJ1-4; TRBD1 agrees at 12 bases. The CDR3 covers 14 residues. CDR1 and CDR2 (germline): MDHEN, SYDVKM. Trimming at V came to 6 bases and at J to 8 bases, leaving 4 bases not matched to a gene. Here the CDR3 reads CASSRDRGQEKLFF. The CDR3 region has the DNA TGTGCCAGCAGCAGGGACAGGGGGCAGGAAAAACTGTTTTTT.

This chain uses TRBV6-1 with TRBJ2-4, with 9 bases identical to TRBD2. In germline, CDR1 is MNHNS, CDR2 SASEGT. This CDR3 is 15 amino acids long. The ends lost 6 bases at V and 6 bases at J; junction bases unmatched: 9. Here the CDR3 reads CASRVLSGSGNIQYF. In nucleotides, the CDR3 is TGTGCCAGCAGAGTACTTAGCGGGAGCGGAAACATTCAGTACTTC.

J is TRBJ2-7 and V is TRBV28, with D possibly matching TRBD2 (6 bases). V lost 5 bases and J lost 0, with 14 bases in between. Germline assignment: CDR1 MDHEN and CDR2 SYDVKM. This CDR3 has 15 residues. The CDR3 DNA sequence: TGTGCCAGCAGTCCTACTAGCTTAAGCTCCTACGAGCAGTACTTC. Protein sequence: CASSPTSLSSYEQYF.

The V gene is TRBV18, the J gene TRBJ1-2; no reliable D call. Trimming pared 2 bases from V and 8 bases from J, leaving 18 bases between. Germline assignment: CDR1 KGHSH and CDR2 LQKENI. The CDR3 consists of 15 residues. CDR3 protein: CASSPAGDSGRGYTF. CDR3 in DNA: TGTGCCAGCTCACCAGCCGGAGACTCCGGTCGGGGCTACACCTTC.

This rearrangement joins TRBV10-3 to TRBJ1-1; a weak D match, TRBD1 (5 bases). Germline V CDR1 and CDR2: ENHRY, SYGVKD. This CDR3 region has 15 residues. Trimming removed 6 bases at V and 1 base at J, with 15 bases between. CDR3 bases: TGTGCCATCAGAGTCGACAGTGGAAAGAACACTGAAGCTTTCTTT. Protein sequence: CAIRVDSGKNTEAFF.

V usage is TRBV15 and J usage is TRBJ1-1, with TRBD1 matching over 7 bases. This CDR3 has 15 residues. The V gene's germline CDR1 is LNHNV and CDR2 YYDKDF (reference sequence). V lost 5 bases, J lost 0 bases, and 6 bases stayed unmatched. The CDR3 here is CATSGGQSMNTEAFF. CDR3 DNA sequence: TGTGCCACCAGCGGGGGACAGTCCATGAACACTGAAGCTTTCTTT. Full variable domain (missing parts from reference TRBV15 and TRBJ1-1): DAMVIQNPRYQVTQFGKPVTLSCSQTLNHNVMYWYQQKSSQAPKLLFHYYDKDFNNEADTPDNFQSRRPNTSFCFLDIRSPGLGDTAMYLCATSGGQSMNTEAFFGQGTRLTVV.

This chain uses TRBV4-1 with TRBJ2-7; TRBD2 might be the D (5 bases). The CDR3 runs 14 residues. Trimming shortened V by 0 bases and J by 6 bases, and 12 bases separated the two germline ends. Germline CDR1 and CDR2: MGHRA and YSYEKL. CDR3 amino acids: CASSQDRGAAEQYF. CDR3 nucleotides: TGCGCCAGCAGCCAAGATCGGGGAGCTGCCGAGCAGTACTTC.

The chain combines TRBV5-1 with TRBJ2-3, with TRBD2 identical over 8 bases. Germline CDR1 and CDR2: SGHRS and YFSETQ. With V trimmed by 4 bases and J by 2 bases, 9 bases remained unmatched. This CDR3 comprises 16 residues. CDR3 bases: TGCGCCAGCAGCCCCTTAGGTAGCGGGAACACAGATACGCAGTATTTT. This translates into CASSPLGSGNTDTQYF. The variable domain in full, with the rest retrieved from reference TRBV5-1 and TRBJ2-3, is KAGVTQTPRYLIKTRGQQVTLSCSPISGHRSVSWYQQTPGQGLQFLFEYFSETQRNKGNFPGRFSGRQFSNSRSEMNVSTLELGDSALYLCASSPLGSGNTDTQYFGPGTRLTVL.

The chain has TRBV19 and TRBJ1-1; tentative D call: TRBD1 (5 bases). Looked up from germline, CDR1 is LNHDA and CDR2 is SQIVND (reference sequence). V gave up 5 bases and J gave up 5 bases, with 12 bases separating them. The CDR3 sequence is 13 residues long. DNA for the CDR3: TGTGCCAGTAGTGCTGACAGTCATACTGAAGCTTTCTTT. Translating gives CASSADSHTEAFF.

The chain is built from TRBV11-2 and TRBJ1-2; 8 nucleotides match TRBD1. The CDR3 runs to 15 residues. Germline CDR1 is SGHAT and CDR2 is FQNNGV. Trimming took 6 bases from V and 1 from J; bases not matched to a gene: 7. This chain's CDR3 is CASRGLQGVNYGYTF. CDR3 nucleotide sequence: TGTGCCAGCAGAGGGCTACAGGGGGTTAACTATGGCTACACCTTC.

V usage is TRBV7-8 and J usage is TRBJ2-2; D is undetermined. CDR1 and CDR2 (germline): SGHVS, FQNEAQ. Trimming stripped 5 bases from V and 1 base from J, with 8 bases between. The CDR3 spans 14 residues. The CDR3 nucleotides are TGTGCCAGCAGCACCAGACAGAACACCGGGGAGCTGTTTTTT. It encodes CASSTRQNTGELFF.

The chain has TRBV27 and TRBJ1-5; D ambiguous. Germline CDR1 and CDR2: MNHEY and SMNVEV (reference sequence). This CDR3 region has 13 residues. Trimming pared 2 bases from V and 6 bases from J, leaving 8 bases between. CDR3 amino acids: CASSLRAGQPQHF. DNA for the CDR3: TGTGCCAGCAGTTTAAGGGCGGGTCAGCCCCAGCATTTT.

CDR3 sequence (DNA): TGTGCCAGCAGAACGCCGGGCACCGGGGAGCTGTTTTTT. This sequence encodes CASRTPGTGELFF. The chain carries TRBV6-4 and TRBJ2-2; D is undetermined. Germline CDR1 reads MRHNA; CDR2 reads SNTAGT. With 6 bases removed from V and 4 bases from J, the gap between germline ends came to 9 bases. The CDR3 has 13 residues.